This TCR beta chain was profiled in a study of control samples from healthy donors and cancer patients. V was pared by 2 bases and J by 2 bases, with 4 bases between. The CDR3 is made up of 12 amino acids. Per the germline V gene, CDR1 is SGHRS and CDR2 is YFSETQ. TCRdb's copy holds only in-frame clones and misses some; the assay was immunoSEQ multiplex PCR. The sample has 130,000 or so clones, approximately 90% seen once. The gene calls are TRBV5-1 and TRBJ2-5; D unclear. The source material was blood. The sequence derives from a man in his fifties or sixties in good health. In DNA form, the CDR3 reads TGCGCCAGCAGCTTTACTCAAGAGACCCAGTACTTC. Protein product: CASSFTQETQYF.